The text below deals with one TCR beta chain. The antigen remains unidentified. The same CDR3 is also encoded by other DNA sequences in this sample. The data were taken from a study of cytomegalovirus exposure and HLA in healthy donors. V shed 5 bases and J 5 bases; nucleotides not matched to a gene: 2. Germline CDR1 reads SGHTA; CDR2 reads FQGTGA. The CDR3 covers 13 residues. The study's findings and limits: Roughly uniform depth of sequencing across donors was assumed in presence/absence analyses. In a later analysis, at a false discovery rate of 0.05, 16,951 TCR beta sequences were associated with HLA alleles.

PCR was performed using 60 Vbeta and 13 Jbeta primers. Profiling relied on immunoSEQ multiplex PCR, and the TCRdb table lists in-frame clones only, not all of them. The sample has some 100,000 clones, around 76% seen once; the top ten hold about 12%. Sequenced input: PBMCs. The V and J genes are TRBV7-3 and TRBJ1-2, with TRBD1 matching 10 bases. The clonotype originates from a middle-aged woman in good health and CMV-seropositive. The CDR3 DNA follows: TGTGCCAGCAGCCCGGGACAGGGGTATGGCTACACCTTC. It specifies CASSPGQGYGYTF.